This TCR beta chain was obtained from a study of blood T cell repertoires in COVID-19. Everyone who took part was roughly 18 to 95 years old, and they came from 20 to 25 US areas. Cohort 3 donors counted as recovered after two negative PCRs, clearance, or resolved symptoms. This clone showed up just a few times. CDR1 KGHSH and CDR2 LQKENI come from the germline V gene. The junction had 9 bases not matched to a gene; V was cut back by 5 bases and J by 8 bases. CDR3 size: 14 residues. The data were produced by immunoSEQ multiplex PCR, yet TCRdb's version contains in-frame clones alone and is incomplete. The sample includes 300,000 to 450,000 clones, around 89% of them seen just once.

The TCR originated in a man aged 18 to 29 who had recovered from COVID-19. Sequencing was done on a sample of PBMCs or T cells enriched from blood (not recorded which). The chain couples TRBV18 to TRBJ1-5, with 7 bases that match TRBD1. The CDR3 loop is CASSNDRDLEPQHF. The CDR3 DNA reads as TGTGCCAGCTCAAACGACAGGGATCTAGAGCCCCAGCATTTT.